A single sample gave rise to the 28 T cell receptor beta chains below, sequenced in a study of T cell changes during pregnancy in multiple sclerosis. The data were produced by immunoSEQ multiplex PCR, yet TCRdb's version contains in-frame clones alone and is incomplete. The table shows 30,000 to 40,000 clones, with 89% occurring only once. Sample: CD4+ T cells from peripheral blood mononuclear cells, taken after pregnancy. The receptors shown here come from a female donor in good health, enrolled as a control in a pregnancy study.

CDR3 loop: CASSLAGQGTDNYGYTF. Here the CDR3 DNA reads TGTGCCAGCAGCTTAGCGGGACAGGGGACGGATAACTATGGCTACACCTTC. V is TRBV7-8 and J is TRBJ1-2; 10 nucleotides line up with TRBD1. Germline V gene data show CDR1 as SGHVS and CDR2 as FQNEAQ. The CDR3 has 17 amino acids. With V trimmed by 0 bases and J by 1 base, 5 bases remained unmatched.

The chain couples TRBV7-8 to TRBJ2-1; 11 bases align to TRBD2. The V segment lost 1 base and the J segment 8 bases; nucleotides outside the gene matches: 10. Looked up from germline, CDR1 is SGHVS and CDR2 is FQNEAQ. This CDR3 is 17 amino acids long. The CDR3: CASSLGGYSGRVDEQFF. In DNA, the CDR3 is TGTGCCAGCAGCTTAGGCGGGTATAGCGGGAGGGTAGATGAGCAGTTCTTC.

This chain uses TRBV7-2 with TRBJ2-5; 9 bases match TRBD2. J was trimmed by 2 bases and V by 5 bases; bases with no gene match: 12. The CDR3 consists of 17 residues. The V gene's germline CDR1 is SGHTA and CDR2 FQGNSA. This chain's CDR3 is CASSLGRAGGGQETQYF. CDR3 coding DNA: TGTGCCAGCAGCCTAGGGCGTGCGGGGGGGGGACAAGAGACCCAGTACTTC.

The CDR3 DNA reads as TGCGCCAGCAGCCAAGTATACCCTGGGACAGGAGAAGGCTACACCTTC. Amino acids: CASSQVYPGTGEGYTF. The rearrangement uses TRBV4-1 and TRBJ1-2; 8 nucleotides align to TRBD1. Germline lookup yields CDR1 MGHRA and CDR2 YSYEKL. This CDR3 comprises 16 residues. The V segment lost 1 base and the J segment 8 bases; nucleotides outside the gene matches: 12.

V gene TRBV21-1 combines with J gene TRBJ2-7; TRBD2, the table's D call, lacks a check against the DNA. TRBV21-1 represents a pseudogene. The CDR3 length is 16 residues. CDR3 in amino acids: CASSRYSGRPKYEQYF. DNA of the CDR3: TGTGCCAGCAGCAGATATAGCGGGAGGCCTAAATACGAGCAGTACTTC.

The V call is TRBV5-1, the J call TRBJ2-3; the match to TRBD1 covers 8 bases. The CDR3 runs 16 residues. Germline V gene sequence: CDR1 SGHRS, CDR2 YFSETQ. V gave up 4 bases and J gave up 4 bases; unmatched junction bases: 11. The CDR3 bases are TGCGCCAGCAGCGTGACGACAGGGGCTCGTGCAGATACGCAGTATTTT. Amino acid sequence: CASSVTTGARADTQYF.

This sequence joins TRBV19 and TRBJ1-5; D is uncertain. Germline V gives CDR1 LNHDA, CDR2 SQIVND (reference sequence). V gave up 5 bases and J gave up 4 bases, with 21 bases separating them. This CDR3 region has 17 residues. CDR3 protein: CASSPPDFPLGNQPQHF. CDR3 coding DNA: TGTGCCAGTAGTCCCCCGGACTTCCCATTGGGGAATCAGCCCCAGCATTTT.

The rearrangement joins TRBV19 to TRBJ2-2; 8 bases are shared with TRBD1. CDR3 size: 15 residues. Losses at the gene ends were 5 bases for V and 4 bases for J; bases not matched to a gene: 6. Looked up from germline, CDR1 is LNHDA and CDR2 is SQIVND (reference sequence). The CDR3 DNA is TGTGCCAGTAGTCCCCGGACAGGGATCACCGGGGAGCTGTTTTTT. As protein: CASSPRTGITGELFF.

The chain is built from TRBV5-1 and TRBJ2-7; possible D gene TRBD1, 6 bases. CDR3 length: 15 amino acids. Germline V gene sequence: CDR1 SGHRS, CDR2 YFSETQ. Trimming stripped 2 bases from V and 1 base from J, with 13 bases between. The CDR3 sequence is CASSFLDSISYEQYF. CDR3 nucleotide sequence: TGCGCCAGCAGCTTCCTGGACAGTATATCCTACGAGCAGTACTTC. The whole variable domain, remainder taken from reference TRBV5-1 and TRBJ2-7, is KAGVTQTPRYLIKTRGQQVTLSCSPISGHRSVSWYQQTPGQGLQFLFEYFSETQRNKGNFPGRFSGRQFSNSRSEMNVSTLELGDSALYLCASSFLDSISYEQYFGPGTRLTVT.

This clone was counted a single time. The rearrangement links TRBV28 to TRBJ1-1; TRBD1 aligns across 9 bases. The CDR3 loop spans 16 amino acids. Looked up from germline, CDR1 is MDHEN and CDR2 is SYDVKM. The junction had 6 bases not matched to a gene; V was cut back by 1 base and J by 3 bases. The CDR3 DNA is TGTGCCAGCAGTTTATACAGGGGGCCGGGGGACACTGAAGCTTTCTTT. It translates to CASSLYRGPGDTEAFF.

This sequence joins TRBV19 and TRBJ2-4; TRBD1 might be the D (5 bases). The CDR3 loop spans 16 amino acids. Trimming took 3 bases from V and 2 from J, leaving 14 bases between them. Germline CDR1 is LNHDA and CDR2 is SQIVND (reference sequence). The CDR3 loop reads CASSISQGTTKNIQYF. The DNA for the CDR3 is TGTGCCAGTAGTATTTCCCAGGGAACTACCAAAAACATTCAGTACTTC.

V is TRBV5-5 and J is TRBJ2-3; D is ambiguous. CDR3 length: 14 residues. Germline values: CDR1 SGHKS, CDR2 YYEKEE (reference sequence). V lost 2 bases and J lost 2, with 9 bases in between. CDR3 residues: CASSLAPFTDTQYF. CDR3 in DNA: TGTGCCAGCAGCTTAGCGCCCTTCACAGATACGCAGTATTTT.

The chain employs TRBV5-1 and TRBJ2-2; maybe TRBD1 (6 bases). The CDR3 runs to 16 residues. Trimming cost V 0 bases and J 2 bases, with 11 bases left between them. The germline gives CDR1 SGHRS, CDR2 YFSETQ. CDR3 nucleotide sequence: TGCGCCAGCAGCTTGGCACCAGGGGTAAACACCGGGGAGCTGTTTTTT. Protein sequence: CASSLAPGVNTGELFF. The whole variable domain, filled in from reference TRBV5-1 and TRBJ2-2, reads KAGVTQTPRYLIKTRGQQVTLSCSPISGHRSVSWYQQTPGQGLQFLFEYFSETQRNKGNFPGRFSGRQFSNSRSEMNVSTLELGDSALYLCASSLAPGVNTGELFFGEGSRLTVL.

The chain links TRBV30 to TRBJ2-3; 13 nucleotides line up with TRBD2. This CDR3 is 15 amino acids long. V lost 2 bases and J lost 8; bases outside the gene matches: 7. Germline CDR1 reads GTSNPN; CDR2 reads SVGIG (reference sequence). The CDR3 DNA sequence: TGTGCCTGGAGTTTACTAGCGGGAGGGCCCGGTACGCAGTATTTT. Protein product: CAWSLLAGGPGTQYF.

This chain links TRBV6-1 with TRBJ2-1; 8 nucleotides match TRBD1. The V and J ends lost 0 bases and 6 bases, in that order; junction bases with no gene match: 7. The CDR3 covers 16 residues. Germline CDR1 is MNHNS and CDR2 is SASEGT. The CDR3 DNA sequence: TGTGCCAGCAGTGAAGCGCTTGGACAGGGAGGCAATGAGCAGTTCTTC. Its protein product is CASSEALGQGGNEQFF.

Here the CDR3 DNA reads TGTGCCAGCTCACCATCCCCCGGGACAGTCAACACTGAAGCTTTCTTT. Translating it yields CASSPSPGTVNTEAFF. The chain couples TRBV18 to TRBJ1-1, with 7 positions matching TRBD1. The ends lost 2 bases at V and 2 bases at J; junction bases unmatched: 8. CDR1 is KGHSH and CDR2 is LQKENI in the germline V gene. The CDR3 runs to 16 residues.

J is TRBJ2-7 and V is TRBV19; 7 positions match TRBD2. Germline CDR1 LNHDA, CDR2 SQIVND (reference sequence). V lost 4 bases and J lost 0; bases outside the gene matches: 6. The CDR3 contains 15 residues. The CDR3 loop is CASSNRGGSSYEQYF. The CDR3 DNA sequence: TGTGCCAGTAGTAACCGGGGAGGGAGCTCCTACGAGCAGTACTTC.

CDR3 DNA: TGTGCCAGCTCACCACGGGGAGGGGAGAATCAGCCCCAGCATTTT. This translates into CASSPRGGENQPQHF. J is TRBJ1-5 and V is TRBV18; D might be TRBD1 (5 bases). Germline loops: CDR1 KGHSH, CDR2 LQKENI. The V gene lost 1 base and the J gene lost 4 bases, with 11 bases spanning the gap. The CDR3 contains 15 residues.

The V and J genes are TRBV5-4 and TRBJ2-1; TRBD2 matches 11 bases. The CDR3 is 16 amino acids. Per germline, CDR1 SGHNT and CDR2 YYREEE (reference sequence). Losses at the gene ends were 3 bases for V and 8 bases for J; bases not matched to a gene: 10. CDR3 loop: CASSSIIAGGRDEQFF. The DNA for the CDR3 is TGTGCCAGCAGCTCAATCATAGCGGGGGGGCGCGATGAGCAGTTCTTC.

The V and J genes are TRBV19 and TRBJ1-3, with TRBD1 as a possible D gene (6 bases). V lost 7 bases, J lost 0 bases, and 16 bases lay in between. The germline V gene encodes CDR1 LNHDA and CDR2 SQIVND (reference sequence). The CDR3 totals 16 residues. The CDR3 DNA follows: TGTGCCAGTACCGACAGGCTTTCATTCTCTGGAAACACCATATATTTT. It specifies CASTDRLSFSGNTIYF.

CDR3 bases: TGTGCCAGCAGCTCAAACAGGGGTAAGGGCGAGCAGTACTTC. It specifies CASSSNRGKGEQYF. This rearrangement joins TRBV11-2 to TRBJ2-7, with TRBD1 identical over 7 bases. This CDR3 has 14 residues. Per the germline V gene, CDR1 is SGHAT and CDR2 is FQNNGV. V dropped 4 bases and J dropped 6; count of bases not matched to a gene: 9. The full variable domain, rest sourced from reference TRBV11-2 and TRBJ2-7, is EAGVAQSPRYKIIEKRQSVAFWCNPISGHATLYWYQQILGQGPKLLIQFQNNGVVDDSQLPKDRFSAERLKGVDSTLKIQPAKLEDSAVYLCASSSNRGKGEQYFGPGTRLTVT.

This clone turned up a few times. This sequence joins TRBV5-8 and TRBJ2-5; 7 nucleotides line up with TRBD1. Germline assignment: CDR1 SGHTS and CDR2 YDEGEE. Losses at the gene ends were 1 base for V and 5 bases for J; bases not matched to a gene: 2. The length of the CDR3 is 13 residues. CDR3 sequence reads: CASSLRGRETQYF. Here the CDR3 DNA reads TGTGCCAGCAGCTTGAGGGGGCGGGAGACCCAGTACTTC.

The chain couples TRBV28 to TRBJ1-6, with D perhaps TRBD1 (5 bases). The germline CDR1 and CDR2 sequences are MDHEN and SYDVKM. Trimming pared 10 bases from V and 7 bases from J, leaving 17 bases between. The CDR3 is 14 amino acids. The CDR3 spells CATGGGDLNSPLHF. The CDR3 DNA reads as TGTGCCACCGGGGGAGGGGACCTCAATTCACCCCTCCACTTT.

The chain uses TRBV28 and TRBJ1-5, with D unclear. V was shortened by 3 bases and J by 5 bases, with 11 bases between the two germline ends. The germline CDR1 and CDR2 sequences are MDHEN and SYDVKM. This CDR3 spans 14 amino acids. For the CDR3, the DNA is TGTGCCAGCAGTTTGGCATTCCGGGATCAGCCCCAGCATTTT. This gives the protein CASSLAFRDQPQHF.

This chain joins TRBV6-5 and TRBJ1-1; 8 bases align to TRBD1. CDR1 MNHEY and CDR2 SVGAGI come from the germline V gene. CDR3 length equals 15 residues. V was clipped by 6 bases and J by 3 bases; unmatched bases: 9. The CDR3 nucleotides read TGTGCCAGCAGCCGACAGGGGTTGTTTGACACTGAAGCTTTCTTT. Protein: CASSRQGLFDTEAFF.

J is TRBJ2-2 and V is TRBV2; 7 bases match TRBD1. This CDR3 is 15 amino acids long. The V and J ends lost 6 bases and 1 base, in that order; junction bases with no gene match: 5. The germline CDR1 and CDR2 sequences are SNHLY and FYNNEI. This CDR3 is CASSRDSLNTGELFF. As DNA, the CDR3 is TGTGCCAGCAGCCGGGACAGTCTGAACACCGGGGAGCTGTTTTTT.

This chain uses TRBV2 with TRBJ1-1; a weak D match, TRBD1 (6 bases). Trimming pared 3 bases from V and 0 bases from J, leaving 14 bases between. The length of the CDR3 is 16 residues. The germline gives CDR1 SNHLY, CDR2 FYNNEI. CDR3 in amino acids: CASSDDRKKVNTEAFF. In DNA, the CDR3 is TGTGCCAGCAGTGACGACAGGAAGAAAGTGAACACTGAAGCTTTCTTT.

This chain uses TRBV11-2 with TRBJ2-7; the D is unclear. V lost 0 bases, J lost 5 bases, and 8 bases lay in between. This CDR3 has 13 amino acids. CDR1 is SGHAT and CDR2 is FQNNGV in the germline V gene. The CDR3 loop reads CASSLEVVDEQYF. DNA of the CDR3: TGTGCCAGCAGCTTAGAGGTAGTGGACGAGCAGTACTTC.